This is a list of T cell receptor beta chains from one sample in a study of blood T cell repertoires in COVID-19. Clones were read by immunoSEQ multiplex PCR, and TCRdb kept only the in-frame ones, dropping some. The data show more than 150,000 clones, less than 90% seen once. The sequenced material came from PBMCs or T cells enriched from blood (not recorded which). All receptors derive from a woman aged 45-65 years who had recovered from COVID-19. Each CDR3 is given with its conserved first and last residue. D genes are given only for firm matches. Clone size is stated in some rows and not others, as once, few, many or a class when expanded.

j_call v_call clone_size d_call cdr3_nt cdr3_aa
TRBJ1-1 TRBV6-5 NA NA TGTGCCAGCAGTTACTCTTCGGTTGGCACTGAAGCTTTCTTT CASSYSSVGTEAFF
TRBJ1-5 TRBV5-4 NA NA TGTGCCAGCAGTCGGGACATTCTCGAGCCCCAGCATTTT CASSRDILEPQHF
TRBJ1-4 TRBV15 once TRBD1 TGTGCCACCAGCAGACCGGGACAGCGAGAAAAACTGTTTTTT CATSRPGQREKLFF
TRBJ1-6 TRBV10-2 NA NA TGCGCCAGCACCATCGGGGGAGGGTCACCCCTCCACTTT CASTIGGGSPLHF
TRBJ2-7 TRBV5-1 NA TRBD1 TGCGCCAGCAGCTTAGGACAGGGGGTCTACGAGCAGTACTTC CASSLGQGVYEQYF
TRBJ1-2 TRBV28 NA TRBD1 TGTGCCAGCACTCAGGGACAGATTAATGGCTACACCTTC CASTQGQINGYTF
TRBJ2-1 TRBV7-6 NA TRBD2 TGTGCCAGCAGCCGCCAGCGGGGCGGGACGGCCTACAATGAGCAGTTCTTC CASSRQRGGTAYNEQFF
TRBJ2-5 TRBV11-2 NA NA TGTGCCAGCAGCTGGAGACACACAAAGGGGGAGACCCAGTACTTC CASSWRHTKGETQYF
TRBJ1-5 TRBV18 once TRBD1 TGTGCCAGCTCACCCAGGGGGGACCAGCCCCAGCATTTT CASSPRGDQPQHF
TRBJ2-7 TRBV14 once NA TGTGCCAGCAGACCTAGCGTCCTTACTGGCGAGCAGTACTTC CASRPSVLTGEQYF
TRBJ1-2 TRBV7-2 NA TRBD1 TGTGCCAGCAGCCCCACAGGGGCTGGCTACACCTTC CASSPTGAGYTF
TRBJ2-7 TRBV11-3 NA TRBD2 TGTGCCAGCAGCTTGATAACTAGCGGGATCTACGAGCAGTACTTC CASSLITSGIYEQYF
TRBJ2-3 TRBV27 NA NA TGTGCCAGCAGTTTATTGGGGGCGAGACGTACGCAGTATTTT CASSLLGARRTQYF